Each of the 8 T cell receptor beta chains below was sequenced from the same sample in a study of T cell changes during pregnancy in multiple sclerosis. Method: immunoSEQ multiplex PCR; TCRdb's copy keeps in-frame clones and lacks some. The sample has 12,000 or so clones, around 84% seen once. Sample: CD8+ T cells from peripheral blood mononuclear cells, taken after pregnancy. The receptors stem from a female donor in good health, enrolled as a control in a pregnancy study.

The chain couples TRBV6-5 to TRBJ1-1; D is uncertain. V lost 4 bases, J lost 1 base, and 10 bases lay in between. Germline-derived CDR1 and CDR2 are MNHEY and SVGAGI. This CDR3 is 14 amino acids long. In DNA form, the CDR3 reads TGTGCCAGCAGTTCACTATCACGGAACACTGAAGCTTTCTTT. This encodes CASSSLSRNTEAFF.

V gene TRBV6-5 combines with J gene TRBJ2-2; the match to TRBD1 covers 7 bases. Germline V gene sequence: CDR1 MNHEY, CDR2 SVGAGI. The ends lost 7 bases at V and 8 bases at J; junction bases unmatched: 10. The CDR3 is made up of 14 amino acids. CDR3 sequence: CASNEGTGAGELFF. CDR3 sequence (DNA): TGTGCCAGCAACGAAGGAACAGGGGCGGGGGAGCTGTTTTTT.

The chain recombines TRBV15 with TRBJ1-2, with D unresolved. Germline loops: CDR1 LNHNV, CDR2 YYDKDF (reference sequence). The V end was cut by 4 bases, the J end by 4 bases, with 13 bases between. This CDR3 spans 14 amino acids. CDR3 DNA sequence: TGTGCCACCAGCACCGATGACATCCCCTATGGCTACACCTTC. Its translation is CATSTDDIPYGYTF.

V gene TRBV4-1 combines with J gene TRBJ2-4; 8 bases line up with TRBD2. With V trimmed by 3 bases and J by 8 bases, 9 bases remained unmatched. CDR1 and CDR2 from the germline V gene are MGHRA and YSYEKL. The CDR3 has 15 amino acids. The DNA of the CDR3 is TGCGCCAGCAGCCAGGCCGGGTCGGGGGGGGACATTCAGTACTTC. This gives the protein CASSQAGSGGDIQYF.

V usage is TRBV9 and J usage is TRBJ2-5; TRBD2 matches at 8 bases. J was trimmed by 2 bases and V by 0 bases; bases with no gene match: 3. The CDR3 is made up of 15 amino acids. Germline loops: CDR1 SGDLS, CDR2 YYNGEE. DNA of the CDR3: TGTGCCAGCAGCGTAGGTGCTAGCGGGCAAGAGACCCAGTACTTC. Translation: CASSVGASGQETQYF. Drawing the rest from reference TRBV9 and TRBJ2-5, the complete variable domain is DSGVTQTPKHLITATGQRVTLRCSPRSGDLSVYWYQQSLDQGLQFLIQYYNGEERAKGNILERFSAQQFPDLHSELNLSSLELGDSALYFCASSVGASGQETQYFGPGTRLLVL.

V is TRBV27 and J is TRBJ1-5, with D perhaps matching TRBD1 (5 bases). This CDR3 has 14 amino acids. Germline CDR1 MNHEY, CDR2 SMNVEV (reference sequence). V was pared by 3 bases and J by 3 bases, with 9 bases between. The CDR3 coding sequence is TGTGCCAGCAGTTTCCGGGGGGACAATCAGCCCCAGCATTTT. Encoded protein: CASSFRGDNQPQHF.

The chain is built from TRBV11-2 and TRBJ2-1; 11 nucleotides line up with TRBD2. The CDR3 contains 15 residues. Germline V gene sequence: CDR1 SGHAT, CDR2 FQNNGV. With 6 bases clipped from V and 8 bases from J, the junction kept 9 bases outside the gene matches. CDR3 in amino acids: CASRRPSGGFDEQFF. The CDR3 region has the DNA TGTGCCAGCAGGCGCCCTAGCGGGGGGTTCGATGAGCAGTTCTTC.

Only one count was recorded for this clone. The DNA for the CDR3 is TGTGCCAGCAGCCTCGGACAGGCGACCTACGAGCAGTACTTC. As protein: CASSLGQATYEQYF. The gene calls are TRBV5-4 and TRBJ2-5; 7 nucleotides line up with TRBD1. The J call may be faulty, since TRBJ2-7 better matches the DNA end. CDR3 length: 14 amino acids. Germline CDR1 reads SGHNT; CDR2 reads YYREEE (reference sequence).